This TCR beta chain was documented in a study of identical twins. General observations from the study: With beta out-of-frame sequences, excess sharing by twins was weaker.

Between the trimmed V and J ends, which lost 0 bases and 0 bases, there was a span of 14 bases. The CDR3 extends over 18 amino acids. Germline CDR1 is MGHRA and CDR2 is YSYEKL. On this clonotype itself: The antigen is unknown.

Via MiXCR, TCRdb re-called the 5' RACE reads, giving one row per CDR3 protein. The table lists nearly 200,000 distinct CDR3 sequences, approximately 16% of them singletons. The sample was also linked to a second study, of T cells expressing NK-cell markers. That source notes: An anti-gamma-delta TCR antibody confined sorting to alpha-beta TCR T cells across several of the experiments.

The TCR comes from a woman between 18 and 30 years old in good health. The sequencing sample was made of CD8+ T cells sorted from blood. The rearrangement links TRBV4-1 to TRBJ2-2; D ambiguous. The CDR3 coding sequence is TGCGCCAGCAGCCAAGATACTCGGAGACTTGCGAACACCGGGGAGCTGTTTTTT. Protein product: CASSQDTRRLANTGELFF.